This T cell receptor beta chain stems from a study of OX40 agonist ivuxolimab in advanced cancers. Study results and limitations: Partial responders receiving 0.1-3.0 mg/kg showed among the lowest clonal expansion. CD8+ T cells were the subset that, on average, had more expanded clones than CD4+.

In regard to this clone: Its antigen is unknown.

Germline V CDR1 and CDR2: SEHNR, FQNEAQ (reference sequence). The CDR3 runs 14 residues. V dropped 2 bases and J dropped 3 bases, with 9 bases sitting between them. Autoimmune disease history or systemic immunosuppression barred patients. Repertoires were generated with immunoSEQ multiplex PCR, while TCRdb's copy carries only in-frame clones and drops some. This table holds 50,000 or so clones, roughly four fifths found once. This specimen was CD4+ or CD8+ T cells sorted from blood, taken in a trial of the OX40 agonist ivuxolimab. The TCR was taken from an adult with an advanced solid tumor such as melanoma, head and neck, liver or kidney cancer. The chain links TRBV7-9 to TRBJ2-3; no definite D call. CDR3 in DNA: TGTGCCAGCAGCTTATCGACCGGGACAGATACGCAGTATTTT. Encoded protein: CASSLSTGTDTQYF.